This section outlines one TCR beta chain sequence together with its context. Its antigen remains unidentified. The junction does not match germline at one end; this may be a read error. These data are taken from a study of human T cells and chemical hapten exposure (dated by TCRdb to the early 2020s). Context from the whole study: For sensitization, 2% DPC in acetone was applied to a roughly 2 cm by roughly 2 cm area of upper inner arm skin. Most of the patients in the cohort were female, and the cohort covered alopecia areata with under or over 50% scalp involvement, alopecia totalis and alopecia universalis. Throughout the study period of 20 to 30 weeks, patients also received therapeutic DPC doses to the scalp every week. Around 29 alopecia patients provided blood for TCR sequencing at one to four time points (pre-sensitization, 2, 6 and 24 weeks). In alopecia patients, the study followed how the peripheral blood TCR repertoire changed in vivo over primary and secondary sensitization to diphenylcyclopropenone (DPC), a hapten. Patch testing was done on the upper back using Finn chambers containing 0.01% DPC, and results were scored after 6 days according to International Contact Dermatitis Research Group standards. Blood samples were taken from patients before sensitization (week 0) and then at 2, 6 and about 24 weeks after DPC sensitization. Libraries were pooled for sequencing, and per-sample TCR yields varied mainly because of small differences in library volumes within the pool. The full study reports these points: Expanded TCRs formed significantly more large CDR3 similarity clusters than pre-sensitization or healthy control sets, consistent with antigen-driven responses. No change with DPC sensitization was found in the number of TCRs above 1 in 1000 frequency, and no evidence of global repertoire structure alterations was found. Patch test score correlated positively with the number of PT1 expanded TCRs, reaching significance at thresholds 8, 16 and 32 but not at 4. Repeated subsampling changed both the strength of the expansion versus patch-test correlation and the threshold at which the correlation became significant. Alopecia, a presumed autoimmune disease, was present in all patients, so the immune response of the patients might differ from that of healthy individuals.

There are 13 amino acids in the CDR3, from cysteine to phenylalanine inclusive. Only CDR3 DNA is held: 39 bases, read in frame from base 1. The time point label, read with the paper, signifies: pre-sensitization, week 0. Taken with the paper, the label for treatment or condition translates to: therapeutic diphenylcyclopropenone sensitization with weekly scalp DPC. At each patch-test visit, blood was drawn before the patch test was applied. Patients were considered eligible if aged 18 to 70, diagnosed with alopecia and deemed suitable for DPC therapy, and patients were excluded if pregnant. Unfractionated whole blood was collected in Tempus Blood RNA tubes, and total RNA was extracted from that blood. Libraries were prepared through RACE. TCRdb records NextSeq 500 as the sequencer. Library preparation attached unique molecular identifiers to individual cDNA molecules for quantitative, reproducible TCR counting. Each blood RNA sample was used to sequence both TCR alpha and TCR beta chains. The authors' analysis ran thus. A median of about 87,000 TCRs per sample was observed, with a range of roughly 20,000 to 750,000. The Decombinator software suite was used to annotate V, J and CDR3 in the TCR reads. To make PS versus PT1 abundance plots, every sample was subsampled to the same number of TCRs (28,000). TCRs were defined as expanded if absent before sensitization and observed at least eight times at the 2-week time point. TCRdb took the public reads, trimmed them with fastp at Q25, ran MiXCR for clone calling and kept in-frame beta chains. Here each entry gathers all rows of one CDR3 protein and keeps the most common genes and DNA. TCRdb assigned the V and J calls; the authors' analysis was not used. This sample is represented by a few hundred thousand distinct CDR3 sequences; more than 6.5% of them were singletons. The biggest ten clones account for 2.3% of the sample.

The receptor's source is a woman in her forties with alopecia areata. Some clones in this sample may be carry-over from other donors' samples. The V and J genes are TRBV12-3 or TRBV12-4 and TRBJ1-2; the D gene is perhaps TRBD1, from 6 matching bases. The sample consisted of whole blood, taken in connection with sensitization to the hapten diphenylcyclopropenone (DPC). The DNA sequence is as follows: TGTGCCAGCACCGAATCGGGGGCCTATGGCTGCACCTTC. Its coded protein is CASTESGAYGCTF.